This TCR beta chain was sequenced for a study of T cell changes during pregnancy in multiple sclerosis. A single count supports this clone. The protocol was immunoSEQ multiplex PCR, while the TCRdb copy is restricted to in-frame clones and leaves out a portion. This sample has some 99,000 clones; 90% to 95% occur once, and the top ten carry roughly 2.3%. CDR3 length: 14 residues. The V gene end was trimmed by 7 bases and the J gene end by 3 bases; junction bases not matched to a gene: 6. The V gene's germline CDR1 is SQVTM and CDR2 ANQGSEA. The receptor's source is a female donor in good health, enrolled as a control in a pregnancy study. The material was peripheral blood, obtained after pregnancy. The V call is TRBV29-1, the J call TRBJ2-7; 13 bases line up with TRBD2. As DNA, the CDR3 is TGCAGCGCCTTGACTAGCGGGAGGTTCTACGAGCAGTACTTC. Translated, it gives CSALTSGRFYEQYF.